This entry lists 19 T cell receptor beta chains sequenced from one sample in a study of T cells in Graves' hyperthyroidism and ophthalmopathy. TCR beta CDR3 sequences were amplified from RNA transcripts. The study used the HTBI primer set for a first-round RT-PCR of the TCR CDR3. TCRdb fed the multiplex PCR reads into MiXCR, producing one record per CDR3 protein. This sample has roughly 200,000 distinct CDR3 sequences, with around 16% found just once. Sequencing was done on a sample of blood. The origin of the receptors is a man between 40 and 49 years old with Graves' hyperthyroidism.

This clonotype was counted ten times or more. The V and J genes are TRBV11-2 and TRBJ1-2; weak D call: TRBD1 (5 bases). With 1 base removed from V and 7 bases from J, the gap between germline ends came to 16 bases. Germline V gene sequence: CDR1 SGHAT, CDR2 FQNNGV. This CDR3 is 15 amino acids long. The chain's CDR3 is CASSLGSGVASGYTF. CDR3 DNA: TGTGCCAGCAGCTTAGGGTCGGGGGTGGCCTCTGGCTACACCTTC.

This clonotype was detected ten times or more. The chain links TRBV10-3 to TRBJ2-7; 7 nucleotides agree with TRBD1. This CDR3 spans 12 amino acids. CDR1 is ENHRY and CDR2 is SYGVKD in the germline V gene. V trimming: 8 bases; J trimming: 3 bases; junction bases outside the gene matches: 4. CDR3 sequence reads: CAIQDRVYEQYF. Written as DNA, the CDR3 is TGTGCCATCCAAGACAGGGTCTACGAGCAGTACTTC.

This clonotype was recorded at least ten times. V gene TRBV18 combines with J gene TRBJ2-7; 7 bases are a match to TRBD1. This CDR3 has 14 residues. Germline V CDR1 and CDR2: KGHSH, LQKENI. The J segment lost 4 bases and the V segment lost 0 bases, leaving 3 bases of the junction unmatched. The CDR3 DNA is TGTGCCAGCTCACCACCTGGGACAGAATACGAGCAGTACTTC. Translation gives CASSPPGTEYEQYF.

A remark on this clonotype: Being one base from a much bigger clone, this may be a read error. CDR3: CASKPQGLRANAEAFF. Here the CDR3 DNA reads TGTGCCAGCAAACCCCAGGGATTGAGGGCGAACGCTGAAGCTTTCTTT. This rearrangement joins TRBV6-2 or TRBV6-3 to TRBJ1-1; the D gene is possibly TRBD1 (5 bases). CDR1 and CDR2 (germline): MNHEY, SVGEGT. The CDR3 is made up of 16 amino acids.

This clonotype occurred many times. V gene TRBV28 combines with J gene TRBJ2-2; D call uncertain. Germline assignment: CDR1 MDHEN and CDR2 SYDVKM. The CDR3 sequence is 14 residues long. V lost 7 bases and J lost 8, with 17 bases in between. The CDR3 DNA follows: TGTGCCAGCACCAGAGAGTCGTCAGCGGGGGAGCTGTTTTTT. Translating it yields CASTRESSAGELFF.

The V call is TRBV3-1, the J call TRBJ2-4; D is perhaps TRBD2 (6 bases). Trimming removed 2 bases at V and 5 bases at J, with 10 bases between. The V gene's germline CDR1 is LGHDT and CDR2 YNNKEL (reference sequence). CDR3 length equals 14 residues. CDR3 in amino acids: CASSQSPGENIQYF. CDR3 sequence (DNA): TGTGCCAGCAGCCAATCCCCGGGAGAAAACATTCAGTACTTC. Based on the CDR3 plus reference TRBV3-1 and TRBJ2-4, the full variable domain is DTAVSQTPKYLVTQMGNDKSIKCEQNLGHDTMYWYKQDSKKFLKIMFSYNNKELIINETVPNRFSPKSPDKAHLNLHINSLELGDSAVYFCASSQSPGENIQYFGAGTRLSVL.

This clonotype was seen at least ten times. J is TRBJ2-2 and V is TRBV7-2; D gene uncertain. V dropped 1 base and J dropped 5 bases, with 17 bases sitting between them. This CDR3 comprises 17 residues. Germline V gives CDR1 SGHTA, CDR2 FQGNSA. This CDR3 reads CASSLVSGSVFTGELFF. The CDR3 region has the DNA TGTGCCAGCAGCTTAGTCTCTGGCAGCGTATTTACCGGGGAGCTGTTTTTT.

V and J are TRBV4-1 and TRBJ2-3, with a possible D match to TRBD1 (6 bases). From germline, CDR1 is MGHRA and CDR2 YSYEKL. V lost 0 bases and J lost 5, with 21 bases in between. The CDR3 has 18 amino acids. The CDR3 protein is CASSQDLWGRQGLDTQYF. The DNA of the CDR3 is TGCGCCAGCAGCCAAGATCTGTGGGGGCGACAAGGTCTAGATACGCAGTATTTT.

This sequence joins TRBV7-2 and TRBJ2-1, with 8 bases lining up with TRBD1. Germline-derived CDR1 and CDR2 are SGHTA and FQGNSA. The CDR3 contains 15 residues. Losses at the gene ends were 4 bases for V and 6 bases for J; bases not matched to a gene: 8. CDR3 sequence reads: CASSYGTGPSNEQFF. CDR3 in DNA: TGTGCCAGCAGCTACGGGACAGGCCCCTCCAATGAGCAGTTCTTC. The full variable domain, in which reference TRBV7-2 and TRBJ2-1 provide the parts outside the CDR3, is GAGVSQSPSNKVTEKGKDVELRCDPISGHTALYWYRQSLGQGLEFLIYFQGNSAPDKSGLPSDRFSAERTGGSVSTLTIQRTQQEDSAVYLCASSYGTGPSNEQFFGPGTRLTVL.

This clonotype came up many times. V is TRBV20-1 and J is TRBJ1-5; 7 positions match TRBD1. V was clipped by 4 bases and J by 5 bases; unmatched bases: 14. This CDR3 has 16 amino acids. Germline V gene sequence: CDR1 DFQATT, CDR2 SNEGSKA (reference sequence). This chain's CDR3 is CSAIRRQGFGYQPQHF. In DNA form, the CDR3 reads TGCAGTGCTATAAGAAGACAGGGTTTCGGATATCAGCCCCAGCATTTT.

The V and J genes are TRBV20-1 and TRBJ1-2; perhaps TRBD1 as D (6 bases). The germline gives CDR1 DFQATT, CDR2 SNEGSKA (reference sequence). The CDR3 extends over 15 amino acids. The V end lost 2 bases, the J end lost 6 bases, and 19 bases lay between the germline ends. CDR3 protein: CSARPKVGGADGYTF. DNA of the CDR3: TGCAGTGCTAGACCGAAGGTCGGGGGGGCCGATGGCTACACCTTC.

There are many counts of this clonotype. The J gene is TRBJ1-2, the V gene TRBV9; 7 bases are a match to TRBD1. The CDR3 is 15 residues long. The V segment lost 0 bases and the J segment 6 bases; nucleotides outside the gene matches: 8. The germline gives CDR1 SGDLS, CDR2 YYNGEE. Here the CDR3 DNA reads TGTGCCAGCAGCGTAGATCCCAGGGGGGTGAATGGCTACACCTTC. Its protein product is CASSVDPRGVNGYTF.

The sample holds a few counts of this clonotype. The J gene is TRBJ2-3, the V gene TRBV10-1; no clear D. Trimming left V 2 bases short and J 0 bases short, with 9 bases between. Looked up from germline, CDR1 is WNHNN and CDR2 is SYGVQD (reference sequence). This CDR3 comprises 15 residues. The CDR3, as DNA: TGCGCCAGCAGTGAGCGGCACTCCAGCACAGATACGCAGTATTTT. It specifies CASSERHSSTDTQYF.

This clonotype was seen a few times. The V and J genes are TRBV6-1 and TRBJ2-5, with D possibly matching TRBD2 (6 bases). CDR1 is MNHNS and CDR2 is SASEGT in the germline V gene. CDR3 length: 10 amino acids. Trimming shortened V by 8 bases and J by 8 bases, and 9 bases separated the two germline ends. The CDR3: CASGRGTQYF. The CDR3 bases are TGTGCCAGCGGGCGGGGTACCCAGTACTTC.

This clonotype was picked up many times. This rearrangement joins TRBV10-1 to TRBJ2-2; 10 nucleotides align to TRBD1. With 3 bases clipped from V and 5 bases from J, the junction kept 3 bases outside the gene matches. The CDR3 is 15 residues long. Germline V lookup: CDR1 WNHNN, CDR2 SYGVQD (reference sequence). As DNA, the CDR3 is TGCGCCAGCAGTGACCCGGGACAGGGGACCGGGGAGCTGTTTTTT. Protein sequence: CASSDPGQGTGELFF.

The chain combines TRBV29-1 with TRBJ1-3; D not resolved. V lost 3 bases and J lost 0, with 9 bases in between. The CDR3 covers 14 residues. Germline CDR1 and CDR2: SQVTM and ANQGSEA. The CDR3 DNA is TGCAGCGTTGAGAGCCGGCTCTCTGGAAACACCATATATTTT. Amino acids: CSVESRLSGNTIYF.

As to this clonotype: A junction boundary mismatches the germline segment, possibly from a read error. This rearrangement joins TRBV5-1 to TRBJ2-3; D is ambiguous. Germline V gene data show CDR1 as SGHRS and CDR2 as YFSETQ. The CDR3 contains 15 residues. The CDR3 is CASSVVSLVGDTQYF. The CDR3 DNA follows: TGTGCCAGCAGCGTAGTCTCTCTAGTTGGAGATACGCAGTATTTT.

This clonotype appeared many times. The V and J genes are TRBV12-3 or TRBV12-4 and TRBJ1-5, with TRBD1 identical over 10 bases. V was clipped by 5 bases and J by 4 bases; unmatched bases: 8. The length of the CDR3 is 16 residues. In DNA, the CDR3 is TGTGCCAGCAGTATGGGTAGGACAGGGGGAAATCAGCCCCAGCATTTT. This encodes CASSMGRTGGNQPQHF.

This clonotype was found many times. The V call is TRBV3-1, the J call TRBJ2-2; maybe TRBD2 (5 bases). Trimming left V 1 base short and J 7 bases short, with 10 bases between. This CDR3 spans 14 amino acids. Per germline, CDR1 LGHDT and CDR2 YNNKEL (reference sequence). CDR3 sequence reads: CASSQGGSGGELFF. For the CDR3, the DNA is TGTGCCAGCAGCCAAGGAGGGTCGGGCGGGGAGCTGTTTTTT.